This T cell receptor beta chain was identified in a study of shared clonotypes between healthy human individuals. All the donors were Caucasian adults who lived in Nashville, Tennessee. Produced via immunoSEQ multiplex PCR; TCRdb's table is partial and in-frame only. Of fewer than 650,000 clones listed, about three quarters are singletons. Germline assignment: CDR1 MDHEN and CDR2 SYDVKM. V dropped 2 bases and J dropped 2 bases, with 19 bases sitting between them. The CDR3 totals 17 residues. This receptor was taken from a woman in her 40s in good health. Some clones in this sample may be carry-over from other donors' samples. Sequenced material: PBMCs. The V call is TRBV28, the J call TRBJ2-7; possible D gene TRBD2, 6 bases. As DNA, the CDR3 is TGTGCCAGCAGTTTAACGGGAGACCCTAATTTTACCTACGAGCAGTACTTC. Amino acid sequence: CASSLTGDPNFTYEQYF. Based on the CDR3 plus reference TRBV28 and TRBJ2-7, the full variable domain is DVKVTQSSRYLVKRTGEKVFLECVQDMDHENMFWYRQDPGLGLRLIYFSYDVKMKEKGDIPEGYSVSREKKERFSLILESASTNQTSMYLCASSLTGDPNFTYEQYFGPGTRLTVT.